This T cell receptor beta chain was identified during a study of regulatory T cells in long-lasting Graves disease. Regarding time point: persistent/refractory GD, antithyroid drugs over 5 years with positive TRAb. Generation of the TCR library employed RNA extracted from PBMCs. Criteria from the American Thyroid Association guidelines were applied to diagnose Graves' disease. Patients all came to the study from an endocrinology department in Xi'an, China. Through Arm-PCR of CDR3 regions and iRepertoire HTBI primers, TCR beta libraries were built. MiXCR, run by TCRdb on the multiplex PCR reads, gives a single entry per CDR3 protein. The sample has about 400,000 distinct CDR3 sequences; about a fifth are singletons. Germline V gene data show CDR1 as SGHDT and CDR2 as YYEEEE. The CDR3 is made up of 16 amino acids. Trimming stripped 6 bases from V and 3 bases from J, with 22 bases between. The table lists this clonotype with many counts.

V gene TRBV5-6 combines with J gene TRBJ2-7; D may be TRBD2 (5 bases). This TCR came from a female donor with Graves disease. The material was peripheral blood mononuclear cells (PBMCs), obtained when the disease was refractory, from a patient treated with antithyroid drugs. DNA of the CDR3: TGTGCCAGCATCCTAGCAGGTTCGCCCTACTACTACGAGCAGTACTTC. Encoded protein: CASILAGSPYYYEQYF. The full variable domain, rest sourced from reference TRBV5-6 and TRBJ2-7, is DAGVTQSPTHLIKTRGQQVTLRCSPKSGHDTVSWYQQALGQGPQFIFQYYEEEERQRGNFPDRFSGHQFPNYSSELNVNALLLGDSALYLCASILAGSPYYYEQYFGPGTRLTVT.